This T cell receptor beta chain is from a study of T cell clonotyping in hematopoietic cell transplantation. Findings and caveats of the study: No sorting was done, leaving CD4 and CD8 contributions mixed.

Sequencing was performed with immunoSEQ multiplex PCR; in TCRdb, only in-frame clones are kept and a portion is missing. The table shows 60,000 to 75,000 clones, with approximately 94% occurring only once. A remark on this clone: What it binds is unknown.

The CDR3 length is 14 residues. V lost 1 base and J lost 4, with 8 bases in between. The germline gives CDR1 LGHNA, CDR2 YNFKEQ. The sequenced sample consisted of peripheral blood mononuclear cells. The gene calls are TRBV4-2 and TRBJ1-5; D is perhaps TRBD1 (5 bases). The sequence came from a man in his forties or fifties in good health. Some clones in this sample may be carry-over from other donors' samples. CDR3 DNA: TGTGCCAGCAGCCAAGGGGAGGGGAATCAGCCCCAGCATTTT. Translating gives CASSQGEGNQPQHF.